This TCR beta chain was captured in a study of blood T cell repertoires in COVID-19. Study as a whole: From the United States, Italy and Spain came samples of acute and convalescent COVID-19.

This CDR3 is built from 15 residues. V was clipped by 8 bases and J by 7 bases; unmatched bases: 7. Germline assignment: CDR1 LNHDA and CDR2 SQIVND (reference sequence). Source study methods: For nucleated cells, counts were estimated from reference gene primer amplification. Profiled with immunoSEQ multiplex PCR; TCRdb holds only in-frame clones, not every one. That table gives V, J and clone size, and the DNA gave D and trimming. The sample lists 160,000 or so clones, roughly 87% occurring once. Everyone who took part was roughly 18 to 89 years old, and they came from 20 to 25 US areas. Sequenced material: PBMCs or T cells enriched from blood (not recorded which). This clonotype originated in a human donor with acute COVID-19. The donor label of this sample is uncertain. This chain connects TRBV19 to TRBJ2-1, with 14 bases fitting TRBD2. DNA for the CDR3: TGTGCCAGTCGGACTAGCGGGGGGTATGGGAATGAGCAGTTCTTC. The encoded protein is CASRTSGGYGNEQFF.